Each of the 13 T cell receptor beta chains below was sequenced from the same sample in a study of T cell responses to AZD1222 COVID-19 vaccine. Repertoires were generated with immunoSEQ multiplex PCR, while TCRdb's copy carries only in-frame clones and drops some. The repertoire holds 130,000 or so clones, 80% to 95% seen once, with approximately 3.1% in the top ten. Sequencing was performed on peripheral blood, taken on day 0 of AZD1222 vaccination. These receptors came from an adult in good health.

This chain connects TRBV28 to TRBJ1-1; no firm D call. V gave up 11 bases and J gave up 6 bases, with 13 bases separating them. Germline lookup yields CDR1 MDHEN and CDR2 SYDVKM. The CDR3 has 11 amino acids. DNA of the CDR3: TGTGCCGGTGGGTCAGGACCTGAAGCTTTCTTT. Translation: CAGGSGPEAFF. Looking up the rest from reference TRBV28 and TRBJ1-1 gives the full variable domain: DVKVTQSSRYLVKRTGEKVFLECVQDMDHENMFWYRQDPGLGLRLIYFSYDVKMKEKGDIPEGYSVSREKKERFSLILESASTNQTSMYLCAGGSGPEAFFGQGTRLTVV.

As to this clone: The junction departs from germline at one end; a sequencing error may be responsible. The V call is TRBV6-5, the J call TRBJ1-2; possibly TRBD1 for D (5 bases). The CDR3 covers 16 residues. Germline V gene data show CDR1 as MNHEY and CDR2 as SVGAGI. The CDR3 loop reads CASNYPTRDRHYGYTF. The CDR3 DNA reads TGTGCCAGCAATTACCCGACAAGGGACCGCCACTATGGCTACACCTTC.

V and J are TRBV2 and TRBJ2-7; perhaps D is TRBD1 or TRBD2 (6 bases each). Germline V gene lookup returns CDR1 SNHLY and CDR2 FYNNEI. This CDR3 has 15 residues. Trimming left V 9 bases short and J 3 bases short, with 21 bases between. CDR3 protein: CARTLRRGAIYEQYF. In DNA form, the CDR3 reads TGTGCCAGGACCCTGAGGAGGGGGGCTATCTACGAGCAGTACTTC.

The rearrangement joins TRBV10-2 to TRBJ1-6; no clear D. In germline, CDR1 is WSHSY, CDR2 SAAADI. The CDR3 contains 14 residues. V dropped 2 bases and J dropped 7 bases, with 9 bases sitting between them. CDR3 in amino acids: CASSEVTANSPLHF. DNA of the CDR3: TGCGCCAGCAGTGAGGTCACGGCCAATTCACCCCTCCACTTT.

V is TRBV28 and J is TRBJ2-7, with 9 bases aligning to TRBD2. The germline CDR1 and CDR2 sequences are MDHEN and SYDVKM. J was trimmed by 3 bases and V by 6 bases; bases with no gene match: 9. This CDR3 is built from 15 residues. CDR3 loop: CASSPLGREGYEQYF. CDR3 sequence (DNA): TGTGCCAGCAGCCCCCTGGGGCGGGAGGGCTACGAGCAGTACTTC.

The V and J genes are TRBV7-2 and TRBJ2-1, with TRBD2 as a possible D gene (6 bases). The CDR3 consists of 15 residues. V was cut by 0 bases and J by 4 bases, with 10 bases left in between. Looked up from germline, CDR1 is SGHTA and CDR2 is FQGNSA. The CDR3: CASSLAGDSYNEQFF. CDR3 coding DNA: TGTGCCAGCAGCTTAGCAGGGGACTCGTACAATGAGCAGTTCTTC.

The rearrangement joins TRBV21-1 to TRBJ1-5. TRBV21-1 is a pseudogene segment. The length of the CDR3 is 17 residues. CDR3 region: CASSGRWMSVRNQPQHF. In DNA, the CDR3 is TGTGCCAGCAGCGGTCGGTGGATGTCCGTACGTAATCAGCCCCAGCATTTT.

The rearrangement joins TRBV7-2 to TRBJ1-1; 9 bases line up with TRBD1. V shed 3 bases, J shed 0 bases, and the junction held 14 bases outside the gene matches. Germline assignment: CDR1 SGHTA and CDR2 FQGNSA. This CDR3 spans 19 amino acids. CDR3 protein: CASSFYLGQGYVMNTEAFF. CDR3 nucleotides: TGTGCCAGCAGCTTCTACCTGGGACAGGGCTACGTGATGAACACTGAAGCTTTCTTT.

Details on this clone: Other DNA sequences from this sample encode an identical CDR3 as well. CDR3 loop: CASSLSGDSNQPQHF. The CDR3 region has the DNA TGTGCCAGCAGTTTATCAGGGGATAGCAATCAGCCCCAGCATTTT. This chain joins TRBV28 and TRBJ1-5; possible D gene TRBD1, 6 bases. CDR1 is MDHEN and CDR2 is SYDVKM in the germline V gene. The CDR3 spans 15 residues. The V gene lost 1 base and the J gene lost 0 bases, with 7 bases spanning the gap. The whole variable domain, filled in from reference TRBV28 and TRBJ1-5, reads DVKVTQSSRYLVKRTGEKVFLECVQDMDHENMFWYRQDPGLGLRLIYFSYDVKMKEKGDIPEGYSVSREKKERFSLILESASTNQTSMYLCASSLSGDSNQPQHFGDGTRLSIL.

The chain employs TRBV7-2 and TRBJ1-3; the D gene is possibly TRBD1 (5 bases). This CDR3 region has 15 residues. The germline V gene has CDR1 SGHTA and CDR2 FQGNSA. V was cut by 2 bases and J by 0 bases, with 8 bases left in between. The chain's CDR3 is CASSLPGVSGNTIYF. The CDR3 bases are TGTGCCAGCAGCTTACCGGGGGTCTCTGGAAACACCATATATTTT.

The chain combines TRBV14 with TRBJ1-2; the D is unclear. Germline assignment: CDR1 SGHDN and CDR2 FVKESK. The CDR3 loop spans 12 amino acids. V was clipped by 1 base and J by 5 bases, with 5 bases between them. The CDR3 reads CASSQGGYGYTF. The CDR3 DNA sequence: TGTGCCAGCAGCCAAGGAGGGTATGGCTACACCTTC.

This chain links TRBV9 with TRBJ2-4; D gene ambiguous. CDR3 size: 17 residues. Germline V gene data show CDR1 as SGDLS and CDR2 as YYNGEE. Trimming left V 5 bases short and J 1 base short, with 19 bases between. CDR3 sequence reads: CASSSRGDVGAKNIQYF. The DNA for the CDR3 is TGTGCCAGCAGTTCCCGCGGTGATGTCGGTGCCAAAAACATTCAGTACTTC.

V is TRBV30 and J is TRBJ1-5; no clear D. Trimming removed 2 bases at V and 3 bases at J, with 20 bases between. This CDR3 contains 17 residues. Germline CDR1 GTSNPN, CDR2 SVGIG (reference sequence). As DNA, the CDR3 is TGTGCCTGGAGTACCTCCCGGACGACCCGATACAATCAGCCCCAGCATTTT. This codes for CAWSTSRTTRYNQPQHF.